This TCR beta chain was captured by sequencing in a study of cytomegalovirus exposure and HLA in healthy donors. V lost 2 bases and J 3 bases, leaving 17 bases between the germline ends. Germline assignment: CDR1 MNHNS and CDR2 SASEGT. This CDR3 is 17 amino acids long. It was with 60 Vbeta and 13 Jbeta primers that the PCR ran. The table came from immunoSEQ multiplex PCR; TCRdb's copy has only in-frame clones and leaves some out. Of about 150,000 clones listed, 65% to 80% are singletons. The TCR sequence derives from a male donor in good health and CMV-seronegative. The specimen sequenced was PBMCs. The chain uses TRBV6-1 and TRBJ2-1; D gene ambiguous. The CDR3 nucleotides read TGTGCCAGCAGTGAACAAACGATCGTGGGCCTCTACAATGAGCAGTTCTTC. It specifies CASSEQTIVGLYNEQFF.